This T cell receptor beta chain is drawn from a study of blood T cell repertoires in COVID-19. This table comes from immunoSEQ multiplex PCR, and its TCRdb copy is limited to in-frame clones, with some not included. The sample yields 150,000 or so clones, about 76% seen once. CDR1 and CDR2 (germline): SGHDT, YYEEEE. V lost 4 bases, J lost 5 bases, and 8 bases stayed unmatched. There are 15 residues in the CDR3. This sequence joins TRBV5-6 and TRBJ1-4, with 7 bases identical to TRBD1. This TCR was sampled from a woman aged 70 to 79 with COVID-19, enrolled during active disease. Source material: peripheral blood. CDR3 protein: CASSEPGTDNEKLFF. CDR3 sequence (DNA): TGTGCCAGCAGCGAGCCGGGGACAGACAATGAAAAACTGTTTTTT. Full variable domain (missing parts from reference TRBV5-6 and TRBJ1-4): DAGVTQSPTHLIKTRGQQVTLRCSPKSGHDTVSWYQQALGQGPQFIFQYYEEEERQRGNFPDRFSGHQFPNYSSELNVNALLLGDSALYLCASSEPGTDNEKLFFGSGTQLSVL.